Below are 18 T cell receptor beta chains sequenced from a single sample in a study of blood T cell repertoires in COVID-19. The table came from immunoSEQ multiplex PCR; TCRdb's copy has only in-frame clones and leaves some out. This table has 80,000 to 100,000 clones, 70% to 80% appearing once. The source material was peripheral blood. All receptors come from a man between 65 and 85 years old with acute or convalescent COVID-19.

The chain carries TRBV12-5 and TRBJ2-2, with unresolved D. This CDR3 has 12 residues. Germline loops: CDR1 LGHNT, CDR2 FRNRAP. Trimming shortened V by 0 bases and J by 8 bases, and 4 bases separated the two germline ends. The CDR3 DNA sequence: TGTGCTAGTGGTTTGGTTTTAGGGGAGCTGTTTTTT. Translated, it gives CASGLVLGELFF.

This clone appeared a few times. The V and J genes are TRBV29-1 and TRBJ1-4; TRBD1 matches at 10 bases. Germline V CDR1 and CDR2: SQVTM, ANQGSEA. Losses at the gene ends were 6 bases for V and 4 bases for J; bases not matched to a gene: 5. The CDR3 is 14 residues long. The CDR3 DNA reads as TGCAGCGTGGGAAGGGACAGGGGTAATGAAAAACTGTTTTTT. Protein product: CSVGRDRGNEKLFF.

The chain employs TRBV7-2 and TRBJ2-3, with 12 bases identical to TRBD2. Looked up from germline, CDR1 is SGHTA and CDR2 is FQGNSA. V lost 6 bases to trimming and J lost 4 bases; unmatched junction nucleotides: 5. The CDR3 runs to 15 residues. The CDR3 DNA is TGTGCCAGCAGGGAGACTAGCGGGAGAGCAGATACGCAGTATTTT. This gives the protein CASRETSGRADTQYF.

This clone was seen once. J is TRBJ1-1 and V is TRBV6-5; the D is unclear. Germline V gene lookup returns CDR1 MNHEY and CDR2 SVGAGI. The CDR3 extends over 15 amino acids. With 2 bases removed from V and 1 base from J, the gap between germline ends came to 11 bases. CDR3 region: CASSYPRVANTEAFF. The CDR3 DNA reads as TGTGCCAGCAGTTACCCCCGGGTGGCGAACACTGAAGCTTTCTTT.

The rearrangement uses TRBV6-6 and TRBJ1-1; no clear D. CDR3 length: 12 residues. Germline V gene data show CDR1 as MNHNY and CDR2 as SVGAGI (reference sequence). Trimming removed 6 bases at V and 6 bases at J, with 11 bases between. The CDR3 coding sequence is TGTGCCAGCAGCCACGGTAGAGCTGAAGCTTTCTTT. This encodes CASSHGRAEAFF.

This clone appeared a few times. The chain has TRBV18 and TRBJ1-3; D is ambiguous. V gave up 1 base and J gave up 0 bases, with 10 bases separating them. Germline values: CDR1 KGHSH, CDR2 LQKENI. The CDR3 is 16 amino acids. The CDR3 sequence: CASSPRALYSGNTIYF. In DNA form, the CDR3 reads TGTGCCAGCTCACCACGCGCGCTTTACTCTGGAAACACCATATATTTT.

Here the CDR3 reads CASRPIAGGPAYNEQFF. In DNA, the CDR3 is TGTGCCAGCAGGCCAATAGCGGGAGGGCCGGCCTACAATGAGCAGTTCTTC. The rearrangement joins TRBV11-2 to TRBJ2-1; TRBD2 matches at 11 bases. Germline trimming cut 6 bases from V and 2 bases from J; bases unmatched to any gene: 9. Germline V gene lookup returns CDR1 SGHAT and CDR2 FQNNGV. This CDR3 has 17 residues.

The chain's CDR3 is CASSPNLMGQNNEKLFF. The CDR3, as DNA: TGTGCCAGCAGCCCTAATCTAATGGGACAGAATAATGAAAAACTGTTTTTT. V usage is TRBV28 and J usage is TRBJ1-4; 7 bases fit TRBD1. From germline, CDR1 is MDHEN and CDR2 SYDVKM. This CDR3 is 17 amino acids long. V dropped 6 bases and J dropped 4; count of bases not matched to a gene: 14. Full variable domain (missing parts from reference TRBV28 and TRBJ1-4): DVKVTQSSRYLVKRTGEKVFLECVQDMDHENMFWYRQDPGLGLRLIYFSYDVKMKEKGDIPEGYSVSREKKERFSLILESASTNQTSMYLCASSPNLMGQNNEKLFFGSGTQLSVL.

The CDR3 coding sequence is TGTGCCAGCAGTGCCCAACTAGCGGGACCCTACAATGAGCAGTTCTTC. Translated: CASSAQLAGPYNEQFF. V is TRBV6-2 or TRBV6-3 and J is TRBJ2-1; 10 bases agree with TRBD2. The CDR3 is 16 residues long. Germline trimming cut 5 bases from V and 2 bases from J; bases unmatched to any gene: 6. Looked up from germline, CDR1 is MNHEY and CDR2 is SVGEGT.

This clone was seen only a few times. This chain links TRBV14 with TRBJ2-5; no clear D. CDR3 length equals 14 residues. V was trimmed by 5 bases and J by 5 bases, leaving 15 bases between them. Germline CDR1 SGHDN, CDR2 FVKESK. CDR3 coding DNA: TGTGCCAGCAGCTGGAAGACAACCGCCGAGACCCAGTACTTC. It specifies CASSWKTTAETQYF.

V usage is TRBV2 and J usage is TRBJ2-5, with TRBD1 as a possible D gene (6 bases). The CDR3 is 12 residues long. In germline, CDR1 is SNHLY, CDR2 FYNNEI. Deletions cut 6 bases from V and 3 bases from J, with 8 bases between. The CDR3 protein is CASRGDKETQYF. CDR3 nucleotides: TGTGCCAGCAGAGGGGACAAAGAGACCCAGTACTTC.

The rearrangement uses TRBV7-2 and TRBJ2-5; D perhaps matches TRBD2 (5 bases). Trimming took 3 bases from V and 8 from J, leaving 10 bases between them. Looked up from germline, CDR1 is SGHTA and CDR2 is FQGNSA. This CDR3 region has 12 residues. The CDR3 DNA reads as TGTGCCAGCAGCTTCGGGGAAGTTACCCAGTACTTC. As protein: CASSFGEVTQYF.

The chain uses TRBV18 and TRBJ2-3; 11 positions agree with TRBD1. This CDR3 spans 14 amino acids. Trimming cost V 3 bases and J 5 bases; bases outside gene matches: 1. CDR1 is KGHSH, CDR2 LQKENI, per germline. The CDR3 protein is CASSPGTGGDTQYF. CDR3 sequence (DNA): TGTGCCAGCTCACCCGGGACAGGGGGAGATACGCAGTATTTT.

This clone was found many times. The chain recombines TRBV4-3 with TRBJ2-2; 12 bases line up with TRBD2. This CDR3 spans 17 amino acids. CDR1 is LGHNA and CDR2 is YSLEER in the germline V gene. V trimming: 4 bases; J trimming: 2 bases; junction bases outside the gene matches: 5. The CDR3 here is CASSPRTSGINTGELFF. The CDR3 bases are TGCGCCAGCAGCCCTCGGACTAGCGGGATTAACACCGGGGAGCTGTTTTTT.

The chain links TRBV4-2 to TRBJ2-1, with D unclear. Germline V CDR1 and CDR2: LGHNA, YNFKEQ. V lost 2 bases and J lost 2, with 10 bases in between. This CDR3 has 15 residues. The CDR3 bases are TGTGCCAGCAGCCAAAGTCTGGCTGCCTACAATGAGCAGTTCTTC. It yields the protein CASSQSLAAYNEQFF.

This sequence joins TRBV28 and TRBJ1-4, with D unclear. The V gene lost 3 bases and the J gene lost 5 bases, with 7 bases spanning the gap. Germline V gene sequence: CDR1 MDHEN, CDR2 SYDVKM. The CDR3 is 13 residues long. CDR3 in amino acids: CASSFLPNEKLFF. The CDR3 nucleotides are TGTGCCAGCAGTTTCCTCCCGAATGAAAAACTGTTTTTT.

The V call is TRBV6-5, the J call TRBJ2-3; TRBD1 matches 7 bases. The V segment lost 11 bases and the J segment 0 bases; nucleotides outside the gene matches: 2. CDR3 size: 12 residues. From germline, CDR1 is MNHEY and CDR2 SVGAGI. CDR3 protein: CASTGSTDTQYF. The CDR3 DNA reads TGTGCCTCGACAGGGAGCACAGATACGCAGTATTTT.

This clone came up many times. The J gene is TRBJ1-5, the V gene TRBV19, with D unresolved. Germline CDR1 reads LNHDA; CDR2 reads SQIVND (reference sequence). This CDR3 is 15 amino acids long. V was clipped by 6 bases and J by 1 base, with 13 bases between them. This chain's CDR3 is CASRQLHGSNQPQHF. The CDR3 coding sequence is TGTGCCAGTAGGCAGCTCCACGGGAGCAATCAGCCCCAGCATTTT. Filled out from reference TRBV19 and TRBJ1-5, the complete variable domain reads DGGITQSPKYLFRKEGQNVTLSCEQNLNHDAMYWYRQDPGQGLRLIYYSQIVNDFQKGDIAEGYSVSREKKESFPLTVTSAQKNPTAFYLCASRQLHGSNQPQHFGDGTRLSIL.